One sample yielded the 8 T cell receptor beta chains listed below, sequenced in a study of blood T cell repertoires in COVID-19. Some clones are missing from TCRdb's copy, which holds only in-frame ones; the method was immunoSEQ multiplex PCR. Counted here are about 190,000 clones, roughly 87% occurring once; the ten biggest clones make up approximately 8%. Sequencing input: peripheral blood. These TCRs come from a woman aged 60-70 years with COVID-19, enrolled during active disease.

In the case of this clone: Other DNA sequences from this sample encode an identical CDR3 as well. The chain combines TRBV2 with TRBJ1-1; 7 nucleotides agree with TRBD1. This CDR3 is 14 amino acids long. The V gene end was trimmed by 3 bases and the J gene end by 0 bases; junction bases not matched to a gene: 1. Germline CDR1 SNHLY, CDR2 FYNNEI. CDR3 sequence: CASSETGLNTEAFF. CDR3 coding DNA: TGTGCCAGCAGTGAGACAGGGTTGAACACTGAAGCTTTCTTT.

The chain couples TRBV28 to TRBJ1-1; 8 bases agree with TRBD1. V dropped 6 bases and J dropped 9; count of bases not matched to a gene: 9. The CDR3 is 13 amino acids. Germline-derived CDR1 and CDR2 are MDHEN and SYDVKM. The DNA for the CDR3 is TGTGCCAGCAGCCCTCCCGACAGGGGCCAAGCTTTCTTT. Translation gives CASSPPDRGQAFF.

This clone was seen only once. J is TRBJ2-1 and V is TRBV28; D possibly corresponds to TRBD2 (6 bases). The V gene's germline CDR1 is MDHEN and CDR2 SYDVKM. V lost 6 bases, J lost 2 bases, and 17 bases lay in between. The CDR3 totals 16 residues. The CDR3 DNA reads TGTGCCAGCAGCCTGTTCTCTAGCGTTCCCTACAATGAGCAGTTCTTC. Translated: CASSLFSSVPYNEQFF.

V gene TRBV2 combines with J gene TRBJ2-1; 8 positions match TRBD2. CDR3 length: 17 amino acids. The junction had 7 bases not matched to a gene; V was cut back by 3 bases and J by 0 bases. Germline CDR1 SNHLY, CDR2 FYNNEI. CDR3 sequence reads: CASSEGLVESSYNEQFF. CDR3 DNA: TGTGCCAGCAGTGAGGGACTAGTGGAGAGCTCCTACAATGAGCAGTTCTTC. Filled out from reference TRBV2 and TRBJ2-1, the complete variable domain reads EPEVTQTPSHQVTQMGQEVILRCVPISNHLYFYWYRQILGQKVEFLVSFYNNEISEKSEIFDDQFSVERPDGSNFTLKIRSTKLEDSAMYFCASSEGLVESSYNEQFFGPGTRLTVL.

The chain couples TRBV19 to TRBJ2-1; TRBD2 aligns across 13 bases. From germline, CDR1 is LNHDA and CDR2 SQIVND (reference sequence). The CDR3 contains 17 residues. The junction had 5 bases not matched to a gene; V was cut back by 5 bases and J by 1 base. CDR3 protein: CASSAGLAGISYNEQFF. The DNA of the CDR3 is TGTGCCAGTAGTGCGGGACTAGCGGGAATTTCCTACAATGAGCAGTTCTTC.

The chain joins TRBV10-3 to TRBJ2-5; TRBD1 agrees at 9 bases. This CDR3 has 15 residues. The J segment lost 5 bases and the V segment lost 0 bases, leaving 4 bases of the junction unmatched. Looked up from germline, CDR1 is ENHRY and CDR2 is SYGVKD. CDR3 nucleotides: TGTGCCATCAGTGAGTCGAGGGACAGGGTGGAGACCCAGTACTTC. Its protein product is CAISESRDRVETQYF.

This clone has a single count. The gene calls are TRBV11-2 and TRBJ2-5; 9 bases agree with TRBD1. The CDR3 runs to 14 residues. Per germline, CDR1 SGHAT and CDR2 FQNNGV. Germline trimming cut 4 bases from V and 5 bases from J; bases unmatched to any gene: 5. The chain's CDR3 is CASSYTGGWETQYF. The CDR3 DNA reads TGTGCCAGCAGCTATACAGGGGGCTGGGAGACCCAGTACTTC.

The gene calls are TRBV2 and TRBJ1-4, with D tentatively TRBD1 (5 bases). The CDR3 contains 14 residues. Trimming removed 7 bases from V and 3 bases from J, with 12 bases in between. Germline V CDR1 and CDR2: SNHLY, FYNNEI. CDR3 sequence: CASNKGLANEKLFF. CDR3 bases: TGTGCCAGCAATAAGGGGTTGGCTAATGAAAAACTGTTTTTT.